The rows below give T cell receptor beta chains drawn from one sample of a study of PD-L1 blockade in urothelial cancer. Generated by immunoSEQ multiplex PCR, the TCRdb table keeps only in-frame clones and is missing some. The table records around 66,000 clones, over 75% of them present only once. This sample comprised PBMCs, obtained around atezolizumab (anti-PD-L1) treatment. All receptors derive from a man aged 70-80 years with urothelial cancer. CDR3s leave out the opening cysteine and the closing phenylalanine or tryptophan. The order of the fields is CDR3 protein, V gene, J gene.

ASSLRLAGVETQY,TRBV7-9,TRBJ2-5
ASSVGTSKGYEQY,TRBV9,TRBJ2-7
ATSPGRADTGELF,TRBV5-1,TRBJ2-2
ASSPIRTSNTGELF,TRBV18,TRBJ2-2
ASSIPSTGSNQPQH,TRBV19,TRBJ1-5
ASSVTSATYEQY,TRBV9,TRBJ2-7
ASSPRRVSSYEQY,TRBV5-5,TRBJ2-7
ASSLGDSGYT,TRBV19,TRBJ1-2
ASSQNRLAGEETQY,TRBV19,TRBJ2-5
ASTRTSGSGIDTQY,TRBV25-1,TRBJ2-3
AWSVRQGWGYT,TRBV30,TRBJ1-2
ASSQGTTTVSGANVLT,TRBV14,TRBJ2-6
ASSLGPGGFSNEQF,TRBV7-2,TRBJ2-1
ASRPGTGGSGANVLT,TRBV7-2,TRBJ2-6
ASSPQGDVDEQY,TRBV6-5,TRBJ2-7
ASSQLLLNTEAF,TRBV7-2,TRBJ1-1
ASSLGAAGNTIY,TRBV7-9,TRBJ1-3
ASTPGLEENNEQF,TRBV5-1,TRBJ2-1
ASKNTGGVMNTEAF,TRBV2,TRBJ1-1
ASSGFTPSYNEQF,TRBV11-3,TRBJ2-1
ATSEYRDRGDTEAF,TRBV15,TRBJ1-1
ASSPQTGWGMDTQY,TRBV27,TRBJ2-3
ASSLGGLEETQY,TRBV5-6,TRBJ2-5
ASLEGLYNEQF,TRBV28,TRBJ2-1